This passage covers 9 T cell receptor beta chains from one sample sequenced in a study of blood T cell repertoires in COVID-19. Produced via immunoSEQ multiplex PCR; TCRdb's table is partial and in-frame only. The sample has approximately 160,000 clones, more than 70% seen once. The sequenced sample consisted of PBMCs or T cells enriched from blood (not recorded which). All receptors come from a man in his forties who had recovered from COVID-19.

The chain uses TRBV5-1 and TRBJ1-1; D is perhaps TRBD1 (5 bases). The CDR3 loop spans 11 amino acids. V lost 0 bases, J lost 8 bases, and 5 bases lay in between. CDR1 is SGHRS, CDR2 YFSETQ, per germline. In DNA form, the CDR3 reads TGCGCCAGCAGCTTGGAGGGGGAAGCTTTCTTT. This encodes CASSLEGEAFF.

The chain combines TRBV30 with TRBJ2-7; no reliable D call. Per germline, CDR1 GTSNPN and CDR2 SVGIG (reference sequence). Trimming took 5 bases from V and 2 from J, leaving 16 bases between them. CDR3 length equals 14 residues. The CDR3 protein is CAWSSVGPTYEQYF. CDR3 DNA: TGTGCCTGGTCAAGCGTAGGCCCGACCTACGAGCAGTACTTC.

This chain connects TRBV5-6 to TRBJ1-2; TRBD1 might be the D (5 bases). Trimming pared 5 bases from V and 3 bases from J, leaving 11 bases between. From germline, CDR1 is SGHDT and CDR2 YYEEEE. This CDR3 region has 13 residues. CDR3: CASRFQGDYGYTF. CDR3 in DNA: TGTGCCAGCAGATTTCAGGGTGACTATGGCTACACCTTC.

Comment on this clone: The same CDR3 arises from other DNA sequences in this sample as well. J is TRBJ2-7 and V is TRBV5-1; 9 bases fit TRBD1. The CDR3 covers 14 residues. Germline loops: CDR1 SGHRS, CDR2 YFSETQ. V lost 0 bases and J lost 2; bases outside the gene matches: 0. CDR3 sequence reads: CASSLGDRAYEQYF. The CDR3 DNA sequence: TGCGCCAGCAGCTTGGGGGACAGGGCCTACGAGCAGTACTTC.

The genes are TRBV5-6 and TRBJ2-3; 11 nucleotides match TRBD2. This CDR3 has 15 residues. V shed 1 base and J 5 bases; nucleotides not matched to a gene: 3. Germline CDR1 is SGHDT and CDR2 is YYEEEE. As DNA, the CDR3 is TGTGCCAGCAGCTTGTTTAGCGGGGGGGTAGATACGCAGTATTTT. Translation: CASSLFSGGVDTQYF.

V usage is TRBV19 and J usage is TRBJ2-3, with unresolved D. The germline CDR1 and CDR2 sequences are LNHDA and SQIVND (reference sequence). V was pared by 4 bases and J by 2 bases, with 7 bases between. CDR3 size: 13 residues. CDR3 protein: CASSTRNTDTQYF. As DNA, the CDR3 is TGTGCCAGTAGTACCAGAAACACAGATACGCAGTATTTT. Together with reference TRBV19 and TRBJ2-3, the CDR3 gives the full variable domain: DGGITQSPKYLFRKEGQNVTLSCEQNLNHDAMYWYRQDPGQGLRLIYYSQIVNDFQKGDIAEGYSVSREKKESFPLTVTSAQKNPTAFYLCASSTRNTDTQYFGPGTRLTVL.

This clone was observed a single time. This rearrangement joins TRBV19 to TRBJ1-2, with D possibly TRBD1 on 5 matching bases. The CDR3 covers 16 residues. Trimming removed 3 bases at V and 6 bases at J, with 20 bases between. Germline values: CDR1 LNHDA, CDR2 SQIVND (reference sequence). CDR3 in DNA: TGTGCCAGTAGTATTTTCCCCGTCCAGGGTTGGGATGGCTACACCTTC. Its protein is CASSIFPVQGWDGYTF.

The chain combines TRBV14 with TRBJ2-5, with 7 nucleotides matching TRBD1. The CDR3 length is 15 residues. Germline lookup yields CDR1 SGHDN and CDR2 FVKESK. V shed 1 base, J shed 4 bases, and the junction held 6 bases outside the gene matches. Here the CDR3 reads CASSQGDRVRETQYF. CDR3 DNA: TGTGCCAGCAGCCAAGGCGACAGGGTTAGAGAGACCCAGTACTTC.

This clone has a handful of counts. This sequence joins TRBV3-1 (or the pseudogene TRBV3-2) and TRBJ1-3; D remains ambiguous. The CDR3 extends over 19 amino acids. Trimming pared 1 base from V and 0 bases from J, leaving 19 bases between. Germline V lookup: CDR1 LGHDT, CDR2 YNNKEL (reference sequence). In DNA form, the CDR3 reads TGTGCCAGCAGCCAAGGTCGCGCCGCCGCCTCTCTCTCTGGAAACACCATATATTTT. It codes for CASSQGRAAASLSGNTIYF.